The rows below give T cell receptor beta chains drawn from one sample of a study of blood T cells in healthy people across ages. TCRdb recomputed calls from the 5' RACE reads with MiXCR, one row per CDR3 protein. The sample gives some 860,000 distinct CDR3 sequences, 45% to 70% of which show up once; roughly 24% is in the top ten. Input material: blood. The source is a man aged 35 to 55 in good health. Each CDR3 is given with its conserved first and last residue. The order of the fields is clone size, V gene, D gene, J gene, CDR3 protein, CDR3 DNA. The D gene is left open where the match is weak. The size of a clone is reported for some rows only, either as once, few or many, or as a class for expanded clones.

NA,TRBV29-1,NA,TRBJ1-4,CSAARDNEKLFF,TGCAGCGCCGCCAGAGATAATGAAAAACTGTTTTTT
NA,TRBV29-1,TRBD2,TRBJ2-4,CSVEYITASGMEAKNIQYF,TGCAGCGTTGAATATATAACGGCTAGCGGGATGGAAGCCAAAAACATTCAGTACTTC
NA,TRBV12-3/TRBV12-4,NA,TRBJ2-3,CASSIYRVTADTQYF,TGTGCCAGCAGCATTTACAGAGTAACCGCAGATACGCAGTATTTT
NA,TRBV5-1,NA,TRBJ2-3,CASNTLKGERSTDTQYF,TGCGCCAGCAACACTCTAAAAGGGGAACGGAGCACAGATACGCAGTATTTT
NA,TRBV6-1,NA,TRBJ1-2,CASTQPEDYGYTF,TGTGCCAGCACCCAGCCAGAGGACTATGGCTACACCTTC
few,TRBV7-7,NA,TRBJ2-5,CASSSTGLGETQYF,TGTGCTAGCAGCTCCACAGGGTTGGGAGAGACCCAGTACTTC
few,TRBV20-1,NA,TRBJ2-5,CSARDAGTSKETQYF,TGCAGTGCTAGAGATGCGGGGACCTCAAAAGAGACCCAGTACTTC
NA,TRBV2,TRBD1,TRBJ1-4,CASSRQQGSNEKLFF,TGTGCCAGCAGCAGACAACAGGGGAGTAATGAAAAACTGTTTTTT
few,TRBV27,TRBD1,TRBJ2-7,CATARPLPGTESSEQYF,TGTGCCACCGCTAGACCGCTGCCCGGGACAGAGTCGAGTGAGCAGTACTTC
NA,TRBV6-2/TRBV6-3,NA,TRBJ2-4,CASSYGRAAKNIQYF,TGTGCCAGCAGTTATGGAAGGGCAGCCAAAAACATTCAGTACTTC
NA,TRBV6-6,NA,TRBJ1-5,CASSYRGLEQPQHF,TGTGCCAGCAGTTACAGGGGATTAGAACAGCCCCAGCATTTT
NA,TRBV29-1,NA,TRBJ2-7,CSVEGQHYEQYF,TGCAGCGTTGAAGGCCAACACTACGAGCAGTACTTC
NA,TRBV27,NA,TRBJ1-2,CASGARGSYGYTF,TGTGCCAGCGGCGCCAGGGGTTCCTATGGCTACACCTTC
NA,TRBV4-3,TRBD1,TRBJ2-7,CASSQARQGYEQYF,TGCGCCAGCAGCCAAGCAAGACAGGGCTACGAGCAGTACTTC
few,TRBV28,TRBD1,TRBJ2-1,CASSPTGLLASEQFF,TGTGCCAGCAGTCCGACAGGGTTACTCGCCAGTGAGCAGTTCTTC
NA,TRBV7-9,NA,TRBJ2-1,CASRLQYNEQFF,TGTGCCAGCAGGCTCCAGTACAATGAGCAGTTCTTC
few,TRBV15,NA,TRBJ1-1,CATRAERNTEAFF,TGTGCCACCAGGGCCGAGAGGAACACTGAAGCTTTCTTT
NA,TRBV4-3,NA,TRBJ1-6,CASSHARTEAPLHF,TGCGCCAGCAGCCACGCTCGAACAGAGGCACCCCTCCACTTT
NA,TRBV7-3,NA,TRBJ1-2,CASSLGQTINYGYTF,TGTGCCAGCAGCCTCGGGCAGACAATTAACTATGGCTACACCTTC
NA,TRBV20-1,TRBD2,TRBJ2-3,CSATPAEGSGVAQYF,TGCAGTGCCACCCCGGCCGAGGGTAGCGGGGTTGCGCAGTATTTT
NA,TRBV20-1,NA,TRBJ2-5,CSAPDRQISKTQYF,TGCAGTGCTCCAGACAGACAGATATCCAAGACCCAGTACTTC
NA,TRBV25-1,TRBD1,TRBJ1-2,CASSDSSTGGAPNYGYTF,TGTGCCAGCAGTGACTCCTCGACAGGGGGCGCTCCAAACTATGGCTACACCTTC
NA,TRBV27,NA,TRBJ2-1,CASSYTGNRDEQFF,TGTGCCAGCAGTTATACAGGGAATAGAGATGAGCAGTTCTTC
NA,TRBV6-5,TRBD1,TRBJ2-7,CASCKTGGSYEQYF,TGTGCCAGCTGCAAGACAGGGGGATCCTACGAGCAGTACTTC
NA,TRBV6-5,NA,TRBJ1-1,CASGRPTGVMTEAFF,TGTGCCAGCGGCCGTCCGACAGGAGTGATGACTGAAGCTTTCTTT
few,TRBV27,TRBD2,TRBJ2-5,CASSLRPSGGQETQYF,TGTGCCAGCAGTTTAAGGCCTAGCGGGGGCCAAGAGACCCAGTACTTC
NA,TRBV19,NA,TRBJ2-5,CASSNWEAGGTQYF,TGTGCCAGTAGTAACTGGGAAGCAGGAGGGACCCAGTACTTC
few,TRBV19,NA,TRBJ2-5,CASSPRRDPWEQYF,TGTGCCAGTAGTCCTCGCAGGGACCCCTGGGAGCAGTACTTC
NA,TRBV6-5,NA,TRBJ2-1,CASLSSYNEQFF,TGTGCCAGCTTGAGCTCCTACAATGAGCAGTTCTTC
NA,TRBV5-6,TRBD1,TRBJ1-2,CASSWGQPPLGYTF,TGTGCCAGCAGCTGGGGACAGCCACCCCTTGGCTACACCTTC
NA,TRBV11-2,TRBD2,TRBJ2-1,CASSLAASGYNEQFF,TGTGCCAGCAGCTTAGCCGCTAGCGGGTACAATGAGCAGTTCTTC
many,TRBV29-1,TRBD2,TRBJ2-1,CSVNKPSGGYNEQFF,TGCAGCGTGAACAAGCCTAGCGGGGGCTACAATGAGCAGTTCTTC
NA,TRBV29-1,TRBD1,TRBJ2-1,CSVVRDRSYNEQFF,TGCAGCGTTGTCCGGGACAGGTCTTACAATGAGCAGTTCTTC
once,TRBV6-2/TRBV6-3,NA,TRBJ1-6,CASSSGTNSYNSPLHF,TGTGCCAGCAGTTCGGGCACCAACTCCTATAATTCACCCCTCCACTTT
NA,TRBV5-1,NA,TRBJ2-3,CASSLDSLYTDTQYF,TGCGCCAGCAGCTTAGACAGCCTGTACACAGATACGCAGTATTTT
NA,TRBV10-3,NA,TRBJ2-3,CAIRDPASTDTQYF,TGTGCCATCCGAGACCCCGCTAGCACAGATACGCAGTATTTT
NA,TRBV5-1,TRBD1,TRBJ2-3,CASSLKGQGSTDTQYF,TGCGCCAGCAGCTTAAAGGGACAGGGGAGCACAGATACGCAGTATTTT
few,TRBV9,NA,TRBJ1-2,CASSVDGGSTPSRGYTF,TGTGCCAGCAGCGTAGACGGGGGGTCGACCCCTTCTAGGGGCTACACCTTC
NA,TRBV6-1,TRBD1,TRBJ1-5,CASRNNPRTGDSQPQHF,TGTGCCAGCAGAAATAACCCCCGTACAGGGGACAGTCAGCCCCAGCATTTT
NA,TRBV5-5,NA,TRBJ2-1,CASSYDGGSYNEQFF,TGTGCCAGCAGCTATGATGGGGGATCCTACAATGAGCAGTTCTTC
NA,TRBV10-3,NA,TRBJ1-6,CAIAGSSSPLHF,TGTGCCATCGCGGGAAGTAGTTCACCCCTCCACTTT
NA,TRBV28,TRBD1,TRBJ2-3,CASGQGGMRDTQYF,TGTGCCAGCGGACAGGGGGGAATGAGAGATACGCAGTATTTT
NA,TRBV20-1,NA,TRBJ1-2,CSASPRTAPNYGYTF,TGCAGTGCTAGCCCGAGGACAGCACCAAACTATGGCTACACCTTC
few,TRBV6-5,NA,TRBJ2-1,CASSYRPGGGYNEQFF,TGTGCCAGCAGTTATCGTCCCGGAGGGGGATACAATGAGCAGTTCTTC
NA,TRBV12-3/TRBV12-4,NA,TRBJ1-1,CASSQTIGGAFF,TGTGCCAGCAGCCAAACAATAGGGGGAGCTTTCTTT
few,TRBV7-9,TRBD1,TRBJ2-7,CASSRTDRAEQYF,TGTGCCAGCAGCCGAACCGACAGGGCCGAGCAGTACTTC
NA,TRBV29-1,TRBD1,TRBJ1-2,CSAADRGAYGYTF,TGCAGCGCCGCGGACAGGGGAGCCTATGGCTACACCTTC
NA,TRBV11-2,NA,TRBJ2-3,CASSLLTATDTQYF,TGTGCCAGCAGCTTGCTAACAGCAACAGATACGCAGTATTTT
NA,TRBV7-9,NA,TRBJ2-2,CASSYGQQYTGELFF,TGTGCCAGCAGCTACGGACAGCAGTACACCGGGGAGCTGTTTTTT
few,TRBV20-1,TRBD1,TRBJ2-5,CSARIRQGHRFQETQYF,TGCAGTGCTAGGATACGACAGGGGCATCGATTTCAAGAGACCCAGTACTTC
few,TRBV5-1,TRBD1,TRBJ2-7,CASSLSGTANYEQYF,TGCGCCAGCAGCTTGTCCGGGACAGCTAACTACGAGCAGTACTTC
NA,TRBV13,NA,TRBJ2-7,CASSPGTGVDYEQYF,TGTGCCAGCAGCCCGGGGACCGGGGTGGACTACGAGCAGTACTTC
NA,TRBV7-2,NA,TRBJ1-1,CASSLKNAEAFF,TGTGCCAGCAGCTTAAAGAACGCTGAAGCTTTCTTT
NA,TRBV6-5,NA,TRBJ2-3,CASNYRGAADTQYF,TGTGCCAGCAATTACCGGGGGGCCGCAGATACGCAGTATTTT
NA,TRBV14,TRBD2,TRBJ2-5,CASSRFLAGGNEQYF,TGTGCCAGCAGCCGATTTCTAGCGGGAGGGAATGAGCAGTACTTC
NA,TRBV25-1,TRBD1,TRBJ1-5,CASSAGTADNQPQHF,TGTGCCAGCAGTGCAGGGACAGCCGATAATCAGCCCCAGCATTTT
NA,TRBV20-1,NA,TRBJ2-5,CSASRRGGGVQETQYF,TGCAGTGCTAGCCGGCGTGGAGGGGGGGTGCAAGAGACCCAGTACTTC
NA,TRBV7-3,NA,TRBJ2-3,CASSSGAGVADTQYF,TGTGCCAGCAGCTCAGGGGCGGGGGTGGCAGATACGCAGTATTTT
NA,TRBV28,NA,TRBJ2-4,CASSSELGGNIQYF,TGTGCCAGCAGTTCCGAGTTGGGAGGAAACATTCAGTACTTC
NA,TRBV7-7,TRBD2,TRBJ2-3,CASSFTGGDTQYF,TGTGCCAGCAGCTTTACGGGGGGAGATACGCAGTATTTT